This T cell receptor beta chain was sequenced in a study of shared clonotypes between healthy human individuals (dated by TCRdb to 2018 to 2021). For context, the study as a whole: The cohort included three men and two women between 18 and 49 years of age. Blood TCR repertoires of five healthy adults were deeply sequenced to estimate repertoire size and the extent of clonotype sharing between individuals. To increase sequencing depth and limit assay-specific biases, TCR repertoire library preparation and sequencing were carried out by different laboratories using diverse techniques. Leukapheresis yielded between about 0.9 and 10 billion PBMCs per donor.

TCR CDR3 regions were amplified from genomic DNA by multiplex PCR using the deep immunoSEQ assay. Extracted genomic DNA from each cell subset was distributed evenly across all wells of several immunoSEQ 96-well plates, and each plate was treated as a replicate. For unsorted PBMC, around 330 ng genomic DNA, equal to 30,000 or so T cell genomes, was loaded into each replicate PCR. Ten immunoSEQ deep assay plates were used to sequence the unsorted PBMC genomic DNA. The purified libraries were quantified using a Qubit 3.0 fluorometer, sized with a Bioanalyzer 2100, and then quantified again using the KAPA Library Quantification kit. Every immunoSEQ 96-well plate was sequenced on a dedicated single-read 150-cycle Illumina NextSeq 550 flow cell. Per the authors' processing: Because the immunoSEQ output included only junctional sequences and no quality scores, the filtering could not be the same as the filtering used for full-length reads. Sequences were annotated with PyIR, a Python wrapper for IgBLAST v1.9, using IMGT germline references to assign V/J genes and CDR3. Reads with weak V/J assignments (E-value above 1e-6), missing CDR3, stop codons, out-of-frame junctions, or ambiguous translated residues were removed. V3J clonotypes were defined as sequences sharing the same inferred V gene, J gene, and CDR3 amino acid sequence. To compute the percentage overlap between repertoires, the number of shared unique clonotypes was divided by the size of the smaller repertoire. Richness of each repertoire was evaluated using RTK rarefaction, the Chao1 estimator, and Recon v2.1 estimates of unobserved clonotypes. TCRdb limited this immuneACCESS table to in-frame rearrangements with V and J called. A share of clones is missing; checked studies link under half to unresolved V genes, and the rest is unexplained. The D gene and trimming were derived from the DNA, and the V and J assignments and clone size from that table. Within this sample are 530,000 or so clones, with around 79% of them counted one time only. Of the sample, about 12% is held by the ten largest clones.

Details on this clone: The target of this receptor is not known. No qualities accompany the bases; no much larger clone lies one base away.

Broader findings and caveats from the paper: Sampling was restricted to blood, and TCR repertoires in tissue are likely to differ from TCR repertoires in blood. Pairwise subsampling indicated that sequencing depth was expected to affect the degree of clonotype sharing among donors. The small number of donors limited the genetic and exposure-history diversity represented.

Donors were healthy HIV-negative adults with no recently reported acute infections or vaccinations. Only Caucasian adults living in Nashville, Tennessee, USA were represented among the donors. For unsorted samples, 90 million or so PBMCs were counted and genomic DNA was extracted with the QIAamp DNA Blood Mini kit. After blood collection by leukapheresis, PBMCs were isolated using Ficoll-Histopaque density gradient centrifugation and then cryopreserved in the vapor phase of liquid nitrogen. From the cysteine through the phenylalanine, the CDR3 covers 15 amino acids. Just CDR3 DNA is preserved here, 45 bases in frame from base 1. The germline V gene provides CDR1 SGHTA and CDR2 FQGNSA. Deletion took 4 bases off V and 3 bases off J, with a span of 13 bases between the germline ends.

The sequence was obtained from a woman in her thirties or forties in good health. Some clones in this sample may be carry-over from other donors' samples. The rearrangement combines TRBV7-2 with TRBJ1-5; no D gene call is confident. Sequenced input: PBMCs. The nucleotide sequence is given as TGTGCCAGCAGCTCGACGGACGGCCTCAATCAGCCCCAGCATTTT. Its translation reads: CASSSTDGLNQPQHF.